The source of this T cell receptor (beta chain) is a study of blood T cell repertoires in COVID-19. Trimming at V came to 1 base and at J to 6 bases, leaving 17 bases not matched to a gene. CDR1 SGHTA and CDR2 FQGTGA come from the germline V gene. The CDR3 contains 18 residues. Some clones are missing from TCRdb's copy, which holds only in-frame ones; the method was immunoSEQ multiplex PCR. The table records 100,000 to 140,000 clones, roughly 84% of them present only once. The receptor was isolated from a human donor in a cohort sampled during active COVID-19. The chain joins TRBV7-3 to TRBJ2-7, with 8 bases that match TRBD1. Sequencing was carried out using peripheral blood. CDR3 region: CASSLIWLGRDRITEQYF. The DNA for the CDR3 is TGTGCCAGCAGCTTAATTTGGTTAGGACGGGACAGGATCACCGAGCAGTACTTC.